This TCR beta chain derives from a study of blood T cell repertoires in COVID-19. Study-wide context: Spain, Italy and the United States supplied samples that represented acute and convalescent COVID-19. The cDNA or gDNA used as material had been derived from T cells, B-cell-depleted T cells, or PBMCs.

Participants' own reports of clinical history determined their cohort assignment. Resolution of symptoms, clearance, or two negative PCRs was present in recovered Cohort 3 donors. The V gene's germline CDR1 is SEHNR and CDR2 FQNEAQ (reference sequence). J was trimmed by 3 bases and V by 5 bases; bases with no gene match: 3. The CDR3 totals 14 residues. This table comes from immunoSEQ multiplex PCR, and its TCRdb copy is limited to in-frame clones, with some not included. The sample lists about 190,000 clones, around 85% occurring once. The sequencing sample was made of PBMCs or T cells enriched from blood (not recorded which). V gene TRBV7-9 combines with J gene TRBJ2-5; 10 positions agree with TRBD2. The receptor was isolated from a woman aged 25 to 39 who had recovered from COVID-19. The CDR3 loop reads CASSTSGGEETQYF. The CDR3 bases are TGTGCCAGCAGCACGAGCGGGGGGGAAGAGACCCAGTACTTC. Full variable domain (missing parts from reference TRBV7-9 and TRBJ2-5): DTGVSQNPRHKITKRGQNVTFRCDPISEHNRLYWYRQTLGQGPEFLTYFQNEAQLEKSRLLSDRFSAERPKGSFSTLEIQRTEQGDSAMYLCASSTSGGEETQYFGPGTRLLVL.